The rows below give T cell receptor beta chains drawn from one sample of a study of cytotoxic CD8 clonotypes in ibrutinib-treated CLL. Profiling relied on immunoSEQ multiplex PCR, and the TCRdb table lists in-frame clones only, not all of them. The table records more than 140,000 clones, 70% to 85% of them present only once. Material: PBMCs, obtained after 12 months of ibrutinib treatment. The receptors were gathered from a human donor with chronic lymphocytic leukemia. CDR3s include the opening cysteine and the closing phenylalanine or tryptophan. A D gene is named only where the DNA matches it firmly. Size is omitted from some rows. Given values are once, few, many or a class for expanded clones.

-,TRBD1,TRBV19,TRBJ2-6,CASSRLTGAGANVLTF,TGTGCCAGTAGTAGATTGACAGGGGCTGGGGCCAACGTCCTGACTTTC
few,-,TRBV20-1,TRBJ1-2,CSAEPAYGYTF,TGCAGTGCCGAGCCGGCCTATGGCTACACCTTC
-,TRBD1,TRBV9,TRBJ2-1,CASTRGRGPYNEQFF,TGTGCCAGCACGCGGGGCAGGGGGCCGTACAATGAGCAGTTCTTC
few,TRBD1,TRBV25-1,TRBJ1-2,CASAVQGPGGYTF,TGTGCCAGCGCGGTACAGGGGCCCGGGGGCTACACCTTC
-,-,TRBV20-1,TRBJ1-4,CSARNEKLFF,TGCAGTGCTCGCAATGAAAAACTGTTTTTT
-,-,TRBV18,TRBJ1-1,CASSPLSMNTEAFF,TGTGCCAGCTCACCACTCAGTATGAACACTGAAGCTTTCTTT
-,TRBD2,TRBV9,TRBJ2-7,CASSGGGGFEQYF,TGTGCCAGCAGCGGGGGGGGAGGGTTCGAGCAGTACTTC
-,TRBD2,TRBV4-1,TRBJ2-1,CASSQGLAGGGRRNEQFF,TGCGCCAGCAGCCAAGGCCTAGCGGGGGGAGGAAGGCGCAATGAGCAGTTCTTC
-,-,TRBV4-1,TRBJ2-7,CASSLASSSYEQYF,TGCGCCAGCAGCCTAGCTAGTTCATCCTACGAGCAGTACTTC
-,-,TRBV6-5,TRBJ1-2,CASSPANYGYTF,TGTGCCAGCAGTCCGGCTAACTATGGCTACACCTTC
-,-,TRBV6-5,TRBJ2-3,CASTQRGPSDTQYF,TGTGCCAGCACCCAGAGAGGGCCTTCAGATACGCAGTATTTT
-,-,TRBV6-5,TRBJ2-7,CASSYETGQAYEQYF,TGTGCCAGCAGTTACGAGACAGGCCAAGCCTACGAGCAGTACTTC
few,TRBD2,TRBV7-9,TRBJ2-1,CASSFPGLAGNEQFF,TGTGCCAGCAGCTTTCCGGGACTAGCGGGCAATGAGCAGTTCTTC
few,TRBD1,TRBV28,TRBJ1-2,CASSLEPGQRNYGYTF,TGTGCCAGCAGTTTGGAACCGGGACAGCGTAACTATGGCTACACCTTC
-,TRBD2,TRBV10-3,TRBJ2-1,CATGRGASGREEQFF,TGTGCCACCGGCCGTGGGGCTAGCGGGAGGGAGGAGCAGTTCTTC
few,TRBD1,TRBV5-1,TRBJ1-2,CASSLGQGNYGYTF,TGCGCCAGCAGCTTGGGACAGGGGAATTATGGCTACACCTTC
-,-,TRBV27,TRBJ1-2,CASSFGGGYGYTF,TGTGCCAGCAGTTTCGGGGGCGGCTATGGCTACACCTTC
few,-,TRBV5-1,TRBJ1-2,CASSNPGGDGYTF,TGCGCCAGCAGTAACCCCGGGGGCGATGGCTACACCTTC
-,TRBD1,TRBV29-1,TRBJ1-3,CSAQGTASGNTIYF,TGCAGCGCTCAAGGGACAGCCTCTGGAAACACCATATATTTT
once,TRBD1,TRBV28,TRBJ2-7,CASSSPPRGRDEQYF,TGTGCCAGCAGTTCTCCCCCCAGGGGGCGCGACGAGCAGTACTTC
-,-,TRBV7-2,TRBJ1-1,CASSLEGRLNTEAFF,TGTGCCAGCAGCTTAGAGGGCAGACTGAACACTGAAGCTTTCTTT
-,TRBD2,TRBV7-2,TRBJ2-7,CASSVGLAGAEQYF,TGTGCCAGCAGCGTTGGGCTAGCGGGAGCCGAGCAGTACTTC
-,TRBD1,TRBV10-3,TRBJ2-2,CAISETTGTTGELFF,TGTGCCATCAGTGAGACGACAGGGACCACCGGGGAGCTGTTTTTT